The sequence of this T cell receptor beta chain was determined in a study of STAT3 mutations in large granular lymphocyte leukemia. Study at large: Immunosuppressive therapy was given to more than half of T-LGLL patients. Study results and limitations: At least one immunodominant TCR beta clonotype appeared in every T-cell large granular lymphocyte leukemia patient. Some patients had dominant TCR clones larger than their STAT3 mutant burden. Samples missed the first appearance of the clone.

The method was immunoSEQ multiplex PCR; TCRdb's version includes in-frame clones alone and lacks a portion of them. Of thousands of clones listed, about 73% were seen once; the top ten hold around 33%. This clone was seen only a few times. Antigen specificity is unknown. The CDR3 contains 14 residues. Trimming removed 2 bases at V and 5 bases at J, with 15 bases between. Germline-derived CDR1 and CDR2 are SQVTM and ANQGSEA. What was sequenced was peripheral blood mononuclear cells. V and J are TRBV29-1 and TRBJ2-5; TRBD1 is a possible D gene (5 bases). The clonotype was recovered from a man between 60 and 75 years old with T-cell large granular lymphocyte leukemia. Some clones in this sample may be carry-over from other donors' samples. CDR3 DNA sequence: TGCAGCGTTGAAACGCAGGGCTTGTTGGAGACCCAGTACTTC. Translated, it gives CSVETQGLLETQYF.